This T cell receptor (beta chain) was obtained from a study of cytomegalovirus exposure and HLA in healthy donors. This clone was detected once. The antigen is undetermined. Germline CDR1 MDHEN, CDR2 SYDVKM. V gave up 6 bases and J gave up 5 bases; unmatched junction bases: 8. The CDR3 sequence is 15 residues long. Study-level findings and limits: Later analysis suggested most CMV-associated TCR beta chains were HLA-restricted.

PCR used 60 Vbeta primers and 13 Jbeta primers. This table comes from immunoSEQ multiplex PCR, and its TCRdb copy is limited to in-frame clones, with some not included. The repertoire includes about 200,000 clones, 82% of them detected once, and approximately 6.5% sits in the top ten. The sequence derives from a woman between 50 and 59 years old in good health and CMV-seropositive. V gene TRBV28 combines with J gene TRBJ2-5; 11 positions match TRBD1. Sequenced sample: PBMCs. The CDR3 region has the DNA TGTGCCAGCAGGTCCGGGACAGGGGGTAGGGAGACCCAGTACTTC. This translates into CASRSGTGGRETQYF.